Sequencing of this T cell receptor (beta chain) was carried out in a study of T-cell memory formation after mild COVID-19. Points from the study as a whole: Contracting CD4+ clones sat mainly in CM and EM; CD8+ in EMRA. The pre-infection memory compartment contained some responding clones, suggesting cross-reactive memory joined.

This clonotype was counted at least ten times. No antigen is known for it. A single record per CDR3 protein comes from TCRdb applying MiXCR to the 5' RACE reads. The sample comprises some 250,000 distinct CDR3 sequences, over 9% of which are singletons, and around 23% rests with the top ten. CDR1 and CDR2 (germline): MNHEY, SVGAGI. Trimming removed 5 bases from V and 1 base from J; junction bases left unmatched: 1. This CDR3 region has 15 residues. Sequenced sample: PBMCs or a T cell subset sorted from them (not recorded which). This TCR derives from a young man who had mild COVID-19 (a few samples of this study predate the infection). Cell type and time point are not known. This chain connects TRBV6-5 to TRBJ2-3; TRBD2 agrees at 12 bases. Here the CDR3 DNA reads TGTGCCAGCAGTAGACTAGCGGGGGGCACAGATACGCAGTATTTT. Residues: CASSRLAGGTDTQYF.